This T cell receptor (beta chain) was retrieved from a study of T cell changes during pregnancy in multiple sclerosis. The CDR3 sequence is 13 residues long. CDR1 is LGHNT, CDR2 FRNRAP, per germline. Between the trimmed V and J ends, which lost 7 bases and 5 bases, there was a span of 14 bases. Measured with immunoSEQ multiplex PCR; TCRdb has only the in-frame clones, and not every one. Here the sample spans 75,000 to 100,000 clones, roughly 91% being singletons. The rearrangement links TRBV12-5 to TRBJ1-1; tentatively, D is TRBD1 (5 bases). The TCR was taken from a female donor in good health, enrolled as a control in a pregnancy study. The sample here was peripheral blood, taken after pregnancy. CDR3 region: CASAGERTTEAFF. The CDR3 DNA reads as TGTGCTAGTGCGGGGGAGAGAACTACTGAAGCTTTCTTT.